This TCR beta chain is from a study of beta chain features in type 1 diabetes. The wider study: When patients were set against healthy donors, age, gender and cell yields were similar. Overall study results and limits: These data did not resolve whether HLA type affects TCRB rearrangement. For Type 1 diabetes patients, all four CD4+ subsets carried TCRB CDR3s that were moderately but significantly shorter.

Expressed TCRB transcripts were sequenced, since all the RNA that had been isolated was reverse transcribed. The table came from immunoSEQ multiplex PCR; TCRdb's copy has only in-frame clones and leaves some out. Found here are a few hundred thousand clones, approximately 9.9% of them singletons; the top ten hold about 0.014%. V trimming: 6 bases; J trimming: 8 bases; junction bases outside the gene matches: 4. From germline, CDR1 is SQVTM and CDR2 ANQGSEA. The CDR3 has 12 amino acids. In its sample, this clone was seen many times. Its cognate antigen is unknown. This clonotype was sampled from a woman aged 30 to 39 in good health. The chain recombines TRBV29-1 with TRBJ2-4, with TRBD1 matching 10 bases. Sequencing was done on a sample of naive CD4+ T cells from blood. CDR3 sequence reads: CSVRQGADIQYF. As DNA, the CDR3 is TGCAGCGTCAGACAGGGGGCTGACATTCAGTACTTC.